The present T cell receptor (beta chain) was sequenced within a study of memory CD4+ T cells and cytomegalovirus serostatus. Study-level information: Of the healthy Belgian adults, 9 were CMV seropositive and approximately 24 seronegative.

The CDR3 covers 15 residues. Per the germline V gene, CDR1 is SGHAT and CDR2 is FQNNGV. Losses at the gene ends were 4 bases for V and 8 bases for J; bases not matched to a gene: 9. Single viable CD3+CD4+CD8-CD45RO+ cells were sorted as the memory CD4+ T cells. TCRdb's copy holds only in-frame clones and misses some; the assay was immunoSEQ multiplex PCR. The data contain tens of thousands of clones, around 80% of them seen just once; the ten biggest clones take up about 5.8%. This receptor was taken from an adult in good health and CMV-seropositive. Sequencing was carried out using memory CD4+ T cells from blood. The chain recombines TRBV11-2 with TRBJ2-1; 9 bases fit TRBD2. The CDR3 reads CASSSLRGGADEQFF. The CDR3 coding sequence is TGTGCCAGCAGCTCCCTCCGCGGGGGGGCCGATGAGCAGTTCTTC.